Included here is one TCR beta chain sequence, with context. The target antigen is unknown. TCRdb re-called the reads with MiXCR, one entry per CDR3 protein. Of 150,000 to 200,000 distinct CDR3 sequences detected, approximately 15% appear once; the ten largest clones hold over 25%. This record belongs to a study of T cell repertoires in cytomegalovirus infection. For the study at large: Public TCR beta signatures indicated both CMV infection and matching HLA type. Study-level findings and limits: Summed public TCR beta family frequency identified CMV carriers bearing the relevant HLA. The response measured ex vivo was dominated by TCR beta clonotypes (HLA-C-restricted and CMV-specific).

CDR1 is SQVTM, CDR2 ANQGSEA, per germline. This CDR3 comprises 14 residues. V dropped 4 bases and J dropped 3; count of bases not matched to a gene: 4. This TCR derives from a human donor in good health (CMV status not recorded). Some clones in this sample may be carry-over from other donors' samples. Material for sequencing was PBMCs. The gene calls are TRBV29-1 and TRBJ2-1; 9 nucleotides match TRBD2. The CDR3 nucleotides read TGCAGCGTTGGGCTAGCGGGGTTCTACAATGAGCAGTTCTTC. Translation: CSVGLAGFYNEQFF.